The source of this TCR beta chain is a study of CD8+CD57+ T cells in acquired aplastic anemia. For the study at large: The mean DNA yield obtained from sorted CD4+ and CD8+ cells came to around 3 ug. The study's findings and limits: About 30 shared CD8+ CDR3s appeared highly expressed within patients' immunodominant clones. Between the patient and control groups, CD8+ Simpson's diversity did not differ significantly.

V lost 6 bases, J lost 1 base, and 15 bases lay in between. The CDR3 contains 16 residues. The germline V gene encodes CDR1 SGHAT and CDR2 FQNNGV. The study profiled TCR beta VDJ and CDR3 using genomic DNA as template. One entry per CDR3 protein, called by TCRdb with MiXCR from the reads. The repertoire holds 150,000 to 200,000 distinct CDR3 sequences, with 40% to 50% as singletons. A note on this clonotype: Antigen: not known.

Patients chosen for sequencing had shown CD8+CD57+ cell expansion by flow cytometry. This TCR was sampled from a human donor with aplastic anemia. The chain couples TRBV11-2 to TRBJ2-2; possible D gene TRBD2, 6 bases. Sequencing was done on a sample of sorted CD4+, CD8+, or CD8+CD57+ T cells (not recorded which) from PBMCs. The CDR3 nucleotides read TGTGCCAGCAGGAGCCCAGGGCGGGGGAACACCGGGGAGCTGTTTTTT. Its protein is CASRSPGRGNTGELFF.